The 4 T cell receptor beta chains listed next were all sequenced from one sample in a study of T cells after yellow fever vaccination. TCRdb ran MiXCR on the 5' RACE reads and lists one entry per CDR3 protein. The sample records about 310,000 distinct CDR3 sequences, about 3.5% being singletons. The sequencing used PBMCs, collected on the day of the yellow fever booster vaccination. These receptors were obtained from a man younger than 35 who received the YFV17D yellow fever vaccine.

V is TRBV13 and J is TRBJ1-1, with unresolved D. CDR1 is PRHDT, CDR2 FYEKMQ, per germline (reference sequence). The CDR3 extends over 12 amino acids. Trimming stripped 2 bases from V and 8 bases from J, with 9 bases between. CDR3 in DNA: TGTGCCAGCAGCTTAACATTGTCCGAAGCTTTCTTT. Translated: CASSLTLSEAFF.

In this sample, this clonotype turned up many times. The V gene is TRBV4-3, the J gene TRBJ1-1, with TRBD1 identical over 8 bases. The V segment lost 3 bases and the J segment 0 bases; nucleotides outside the gene matches: 9. The CDR3 has 17 amino acids. The germline gives CDR1 LGHNA, CDR2 YSLEER. As DNA, the CDR3 is TGCGCCAGCAGCCACCTGGGACAGGCCCTTATGAACACTGAAGCTTTCTTT. Translated: CASSHLGQALMNTEAFF.

This clonotype showed up many times. V usage is TRBV12-3 or TRBV12-4 and J usage is TRBJ2-1; 9 bases line up with TRBD1. With V trimmed by 2 bases and J by 0 bases, 11 bases remained unmatched. The length of the CDR3 is 19 residues. The CDR3 sequence: CASSLYTGGAISSYNEQFF. In DNA, the CDR3 is TGTGCCAGCAGTTTATATACAGGGGGCGCGATTAGCTCCTACAATGAGCAGTTCTTC.

This clonotype was counted only a few times. The rearrangement links TRBV4-1 to TRBJ2-3, with 8 bases identical to TRBD2. V shed 5 bases, J shed 4 bases, and the junction held 8 bases outside the gene matches. CDR1 is MGHRA, CDR2 YSYEKL, per germline. The CDR3 totals 15 residues. Written as DNA, the CDR3 is TGCGCCAGCAGCTATAACGGGGGGGTCGCAGATACGCAGTATTTT. This codes for CASSYNGGVADTQYF.